The next 10 T cell receptor beta chains were all read from a single sample in a study of control samples from healthy donors and cancer patients. Measured with immunoSEQ multiplex PCR; TCRdb has only the in-frame clones, and not every one. The data show approximately 100,000 clones, around nine tenths seen once. The sequenced sample was blood. The receptor set was obtained from a man aged 30 to 39 in good health.

The rearrangement joins TRBV3-1 (or the pseudogene TRBV3-2) to TRBJ2-1, with D possibly being TRBD2 (6 bases). Germline CDR1 is LGHDT and CDR2 is YNNKEL (reference sequence). The CDR3 length is 15 residues. The ends were cut back, 1 base at V and 12 bases at J, with 19 bases in the middle. The DNA for the CDR3 is TGTGCCAGCAGCCAAGTTGGGGCGGGGATGGGTCCGCAGTTCTTC. Protein sequence: CASSQVGAGMGPQFF.

The chain joins TRBV7-2 to TRBJ2-3; 7 positions match TRBD2. The CDR3 totals 18 residues. Per germline, CDR1 SGHTA and CDR2 FQGNSA. After removal of 4 bases from V and 8 bases from J, the junction contained 21 bases not matched to a gene. This chain's CDR3 is CASSSTHRDYLTEGTQYF. DNA for the CDR3: TGTGCCAGCAGCTCAACCCACCGGGACTACCTTACTGAAGGTACGCAGTATTTT.

The chain combines TRBV24-1 with TRBJ1-2; D unclear. The V end lost 3 bases, the J end lost 6 bases, and 10 bases lay between the germline ends. The CDR3 consists of 13 residues. CDR1 and CDR2 (germline): KGHDR, SFDVKD. In DNA form, the CDR3 reads TGTGCCACCAGTGATAGTTTTGAGGATGGCTACACCTTC. Its translation: CATSDSFEDGYTF.

V and J are TRBV29-1 and TRBJ2-5; no definite D call. Trimming removed 6 bases from V and 4 bases from J, with 12 bases in between. The CDR3 loop spans 12 amino acids. CDR1 SQVTM and CDR2 ANQGSEA come from the germline V gene. CDR3 sequence: CSVATRGETQYF. The CDR3 DNA reads as TGCAGCGTGGCCACCCGAGGAGAGACCCAGTACTTC. Full variable domain (rest looked up from reference TRBV29-1 and TRBJ2-5): SAVISQKPSRDICQRGTSLTIQCQVDSQVTMMFWYRQQPGQSLTLIATANQGSEATYESGFVIDKFPISRPNLTFSTLTVSNMSPEDSSIYLCSVATRGETQYFGPGTRLLVL.

The gene calls are TRBV11-3 and TRBJ2-1, with 14 bases aligning to TRBD2. Germline-derived CDR1 and CDR2 are SGHNT and YENEEA. J lost 8 bases, V lost 4 bases, and 1 base had no gene match. CDR3 length: 14 residues. The CDR3 loop is CASSSGLAGDEQFF. DNA of the CDR3: TGTGCCAGCAGCTCGGGACTAGCGGGGGATGAGCAGTTCTTC.

The CDR3 sequence: CSVGRGTGNEQFF. CDR3 DNA sequence: TGCAGCGTTGGCCGAGGAACAGGCAATGAGCAGTTCTTC. The chain uses TRBV29-1 and TRBJ2-1; perhaps TRBD1 as D (5 bases). V gave up 4 bases and J gave up 6 bases, with 13 bases separating them. Germline CDR1 is SQVTM and CDR2 is ANQGSEA. CDR3 size: 13 residues.

The V call is TRBV6-6, the J call TRBJ2-7; 7 bases fit TRBD1. The CDR3 runs to 17 residues. Germline V gene sequence: CDR1 MNHNY, CDR2 SVGAGI (reference sequence). V lost 5 bases to trimming and J lost 3 bases; unmatched junction nucleotides: 16. The CDR3 DNA reads as TGTGCCAGCAGTCCTGACTTAAGACAGGGTTGGGACTACGAGCAGTACTTC. This encodes CASSPDLRQGWDYEQYF.

This sequence joins TRBV6-6 and TRBJ1-2; D is uncertain. Germline V lookup: CDR1 MNHNY, CDR2 SVGAGI (reference sequence). This CDR3 spans 13 amino acids. V dropped 6 bases and J dropped 2 bases, with 10 bases sitting between them. This chain's CDR3 is CASRKTLNYGYTF. The DNA for the CDR3 is TGTGCCAGCAGAAAGACACTGAACTATGGCTACACCTTC.

The CDR3 DNA reads TGTGCCAGCAGCTTTAGGACAGGGGGTAATTTTAACTATGGCTACACCTTC. Its protein product is CASSFRTGGNFNYGYTF. The chain employs TRBV5-4 and TRBJ1-2; 10 nucleotides agree with TRBD1. CDR3 length: 17 residues. Germline CDR1 and CDR2: SGHNT and YYREEE (reference sequence). The J segment lost 1 base and the V segment lost 2 bases, leaving 8 bases of the junction unmatched.

The chain joins TRBV24-1 to TRBJ2-2; D is perhaps TRBD2 (5 bases). V shed 3 bases and J shed 2 bases, with 15 bases lying between them. This CDR3 is 17 amino acids long. Germline CDR1 and CDR2: KGHDR and SFDVKD. The CDR3 nucleotides read TGTGCCACCAGTGATGTGCGAGGAGGCACTAACACCGGGGAGCTGTTTTTT. Encoded protein: CATSDVRGGTNTGELFF.